The TCR beta chain under discussion was sequenced for a study of control samples from healthy donors and cancer patients. The CDR3 length is 15 residues. In germline, CDR1 is MNHEY, CDR2 SVGEGT. After removal of 0 bases from V and 7 bases from J, the junction contained 7 bases not matched to a gene. Data came from immunoSEQ multiplex PCR; TCRdb stores just in-frame clones and leaves some out. The table has some 150,000 clones, approximately 96% seen once. This TCR was recovered from a middle-aged man in good health. The sample taken for sequencing was blood. The chain links TRBV6-2 or TRBV6-3 to TRBJ1-1; TRBD1 aligns across 8 bases. Here the CDR3 DNA reads TGTGCCAGCAGTTACTCGGGACAGGACAAGGGTGAAGCTTTCTTT. Its protein is CASSYSGQDKGEAFF.